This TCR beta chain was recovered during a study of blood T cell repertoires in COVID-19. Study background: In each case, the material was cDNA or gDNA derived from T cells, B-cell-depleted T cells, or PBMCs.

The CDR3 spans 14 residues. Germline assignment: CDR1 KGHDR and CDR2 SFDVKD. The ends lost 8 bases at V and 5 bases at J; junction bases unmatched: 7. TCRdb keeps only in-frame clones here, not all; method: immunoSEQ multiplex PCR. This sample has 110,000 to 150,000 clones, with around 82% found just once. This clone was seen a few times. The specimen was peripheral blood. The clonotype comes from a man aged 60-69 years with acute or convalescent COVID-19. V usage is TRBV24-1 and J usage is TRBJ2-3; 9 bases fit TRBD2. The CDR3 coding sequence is TGTGCCACCACAGGCGGGAGGGCCATAGATACGCAGTATTTT. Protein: CATTGGRAIDTQYF.